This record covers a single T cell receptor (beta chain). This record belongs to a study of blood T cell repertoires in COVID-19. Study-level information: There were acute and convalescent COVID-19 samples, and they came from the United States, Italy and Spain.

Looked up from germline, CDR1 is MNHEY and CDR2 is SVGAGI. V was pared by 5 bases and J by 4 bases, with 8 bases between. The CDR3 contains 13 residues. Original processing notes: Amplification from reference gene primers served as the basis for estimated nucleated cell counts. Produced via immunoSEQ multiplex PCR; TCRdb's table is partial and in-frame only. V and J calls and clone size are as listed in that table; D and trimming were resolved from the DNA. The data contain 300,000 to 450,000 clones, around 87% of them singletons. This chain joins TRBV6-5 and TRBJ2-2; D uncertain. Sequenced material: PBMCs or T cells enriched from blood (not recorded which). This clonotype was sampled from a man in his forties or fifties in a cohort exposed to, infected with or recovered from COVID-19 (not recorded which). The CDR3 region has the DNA TGTGCCAGCAGTACCATAGTCACCGGGGAGCTGTTTTTT. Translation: CASSTIVTGELFF.